This T cell receptor beta chain was retrieved from a study of cytomegalovirus exposure and HLA in healthy donors. Looking at the study overall: Some 180 million T cells yielded under 130 million unique TCR beta sequences in earlier analysis.

With 60 Vbeta and 13 Jbeta primers, the PCR was carried out. Repertoires were generated with immunoSEQ multiplex PCR, while TCRdb's copy carries only in-frame clones and drops some. Of under 200,000 clones listed, 70% to 80% are singletons. This clone was seen more than once but under ten times. This CDR3 spans 14 amino acids. Germline loops: CDR1 SGHKS, CDR2 YYEKEE (reference sequence). After removal of 2 bases from V and 8 bases from J, the junction contained 5 bases not matched to a gene. This TCR derives from a man aged 25 to 45 in good health and CMV-seropositive. This rearrangement joins TRBV5-5 to TRBJ2-4, with 9 bases aligning to TRBD1. Source material: PBMCs. CDR3 loop: CASSFTGGEDIQYF. The CDR3 DNA is TGTGCCAGCAGCTTTACAGGGGGCGAGGACATTCAGTACTTC. The variable domain in full, with the rest retrieved from reference TRBV5-5 and TRBJ2-4, is DAGVTQSPTHLIKTRGQQVTLRCSPISGHKSVSWYQQVLGQGPQFIFQYYEKEERGRGNFPDRFSARQFPNYSSELNVNALLLGDSALYLCASSFTGGEDIQYFGAGTRLSVL.